This passage covers 6 T cell receptor beta chains from one sample sequenced in a study of T cell responses to AZD1222 COVID-19 vaccine. Data came from immunoSEQ multiplex PCR; TCRdb stores just in-frame clones and leaves some out. Altogether some 190,000 clones are present, around nine tenths being singletons, with the ten largest covering more than 1.5%. The sample consisted of peripheral blood, taken 28 days after the second AZD1222 dose. The receptors were sampled from an adult who received the AZD1222 COVID-19 vaccine.

The chain employs TRBV19 and TRBJ2-2; D remains ambiguous. Trimming stripped 6 bases from V and 7 bases from J, with 18 bases between. This CDR3 has 15 amino acids. Germline loops: CDR1 LNHDA, CDR2 SQIVND (reference sequence). The CDR3 DNA follows: TGTGCCAGTAGGCCACCGTTGGGGTCCTTCGGGGAGCTGTTTTTT. Its protein product is CASRPPLGSFGELFF.

The chain is built from TRBV12-3 or TRBV12-4 and TRBJ1-1; the D is unclear. The CDR3 length is 13 residues. V dropped 5 bases and J dropped 3 bases, with 10 bases sitting between them. The CDR3 loop reads CASSIQSYTEAFF. CDR3 coding DNA: TGTGCCAGCAGTATACAGAGCTACACTGAAGCTTTCTTT.

The V gene is TRBV5-4, the J gene TRBJ1-6, with 7 bases fitting TRBD1. Looked up from germline, CDR1 is SGHNT and CDR2 is YYREEE (reference sequence). V shed 3 bases and J 5 bases; nucleotides not matched to a gene: 8. This CDR3 comprises 16 residues. CDR3 sequence reads: CASSWAGTANNSPLHF. CDR3 coding DNA: TGTGCCAGCAGCTGGGCCGGGACAGCTAATAATTCACCCCTCCACTTT. Full variable domain (remainder filled in from reference TRBV5-4 and TRBJ1-6): ETGVTQSPTHLIKTRGQQVTLRCSSQSGHNTVSWYQQALGQGPQFIFQYYREEENGRGNFPPRFSGLQFPNYSSELNVNALELDDSALYLCASSWAGTANNSPLHFGNGTRLTVT.

The chain has TRBV7-8 and TRBJ1-3, with 10 nucleotides matching TRBD1. This CDR3 region has 19 residues. V lost 5 bases and J lost 2; bases outside the gene matches: 15. Germline V gene data show CDR1 as SGHVS and CDR2 as FQNEAQ. CDR3 loop: CASSQRAGTGASAGNTIYF. Here the CDR3 DNA reads TGTGCCAGCAGCCAGAGGGCCGGGACAGGGGCCTCCGCTGGAAACACCATATATTTT.

This chain joins TRBV5-1 and TRBJ1-4; 7 bases map to TRBD1. The CDR3 has 15 amino acids. The V gene end was trimmed by 2 bases and the J gene end by 5 bases; junction bases not matched to a gene: 6. Germline V gives CDR1 SGHRS, CDR2 YFSETQ. CDR3 sequence (DNA): TGCGCCAGCAGCTTTGGACAGGCGAACAATGAAAAACTGTTTTTT. Its translation: CASSFGQANNEKLFF.

A note on this clone: The same CDR3 arises from other DNA sequences in this sample as well. The chain has TRBV5-1 and TRBJ2-3; no definite D call. Germline lookup yields CDR1 SGHRS and CDR2 YFSETQ. This CDR3 is 13 amino acids long. The ends were cut back, 4 bases at V and 0 bases at J, with 6 bases in the middle. In nucleotides, the CDR3 is TGCGCCAGCAGCCTGGAGAGCACAGATACGCAGTATTTT. This codes for CASSLESTDTQYF.